A selection of T cell receptor beta chains follows, all from one sample in a study of blood T cells in healthy people across ages. From the 5' RACE reads, TCRdb called clonotypes with MiXCR, one entry per CDR3 protein. The data contain under 1 million distinct CDR3 sequences, around two fifths of them seen just once; the ten biggest clones take up around 21%. The specimen sequenced was blood. All receptors come from a man in his 60s in good health. Each CDR3 is given with its conserved first and last residue. Fields, in order: D gene, V gene, J gene, clone size, CDR3 protein, CDR3 DNA. D genes are given only for firm matches. Clone size is shown for a subset of rows, as once, few, many or a class of expanded clone.

TRBD1,TRBV5-1,TRBJ2-7,-,CASSKGQGGLEQYF,TGCGCCAGCAGCAAGGGACAGGGCGGACTCGAGCAGTACTTC
-,TRBV7-9,TRBJ1-4,-,CASSLVGAGETNEKLFF,TGTGCCAGCAGCTTAGTTGGAGCCGGGGAGACTAATGAAAAACTGTTTTTT
TRBD1,TRBV5-1,TRBJ2-7,-,CASREQGAISSYEQYF,TGCGCCAGCAGGGAACAGGGGGCCATCAGCTCCTACGAGCAGTACTTC
-,TRBV30,TRBJ2-7,-,CAWTPRTARYEQYF,TGTGCCTGGACTCCTAGGACAGCCCGCTACGAGCAGTACTTC
TRBD2,TRBV27,TRBJ2-5,-,CASKGLVNDNEQYF,TGTGCCAGTAAGGGACTAGTAAATGACAATGAGCAGTACTTC
-,TRBV6-5,TRBJ2-7,-,CASTKGPKEYF,TGTGCCAGCACAAAGGGACCCAAGGAGTACTTC
-,TRBV7-9,TRBJ1-4,-,CASSRATNKKLFF,TGTGCCAGCAGTCGGGCAACTAATAAAAAACTGTTTTTT
-,TRBV25-1,TRBJ2-5,-,CASSEGQGPVETQYF,TGTGCCAGCAGTGAGGGGCAGGGGCCCGTAGAGACCCAGTACTTC
TRBD2,TRBV7-2,TRBJ2-3,few,CASSLDPPASGGAFNTQYF,TGTGCCAGCAGCTTAGATCCCCCCGCTAGCGGGGGTGCATTTAATACGCAGTATTTT
-,TRBV11-2,TRBJ2-7,once,CASSPRWAGPREQYF,TGTGCCAGCAGCCCCAGGTGGGCAGGGCCCCGCGAGCAGTACTTC
TRBD2,TRBV7-2,TRBJ2-1,few,CAGGEGSYNEQFF,TGTGCCGGGGGGGAAGGCTCCTACAATGAGCAGTTCTTC
-,TRBV5-1,TRBJ2-2,-,CASSPGIHTGELFF,TGCGCCAGCAGCCCTGGCATACACACCGGGGAGCTGTTTTTT
TRBD1,TRBV15,TRBJ2-5,-,CATSRGAGQGSYNEQYF,TGTGCCACCAGCAGAGGGGCGGGACAGGGTAGCTACAATGAGCAGTACTTC
TRBD1,TRBV12-3/TRBV12-4,TRBJ2-2,-,CASSPTGGKELFF,TGTGCCAGCAGTCCCACAGGGGGCAAGGAGCTGTTTTTT
TRBD2,TRBV7-9,TRBJ2-7,-,CASSPWEGNEQYF,TGTGCCAGCAGTCCCTGGGAGGGCAACGAGCAGTACTTC
TRBD1,TRBV20-1,TRBJ1-5,-,CSATGQGAENQPQHF,TGCAGTGCTACGGGACAGGGGGCCGAAAATCAGCCCCAGCATTTT
TRBD1,TRBV6-2/TRBV6-3,TRBJ1-1,-,CASSYPGQGMNTEAFF,TGTGCCAGCAGTTACCCGGGACAGGGAATGAACACTGAAGCTTTCTTT
-,TRBV6-2/TRBV6-3,TRBJ2-1,-,CACSYHGSSYNEQFF,TGTGCCTGCAGTTACCACGGGAGCTCCTACAATGAGCAGTTCTTC
TRBD2,TRBV18,TRBJ2-3,-,CASSPPLAGGTDTQYF,TGTGCCAGCTCACCACCCTTAGCGGGGGGCACAGATACGCAGTATTTT
-,TRBV11-2,TRBJ1-2,few,CASSLEGGVYGYTF,TGTGCCAGCAGCTTAGAGGGCGGGGTCTATGGCTACACCTTC
TRBD2,TRBV9,TRBJ2-1,-,CASSPKGLAENNEQFF,TGTGCCAGCAGCCCAAAAGGCCTAGCGGAGAACAATGAGCAGTTCTTC
-,TRBV7-9,TRBJ1-6,-,CASSARGEAPLHF,TGTGCCAGCAGCGCTAGAGGAGAAGCACCCCTCCACTTT
TRBD2,TRBV7-2,TRBJ2-3,-,CASSLLSLAGGLRPTDTQYF,TGTGCCAGCAGCTTACTGTCACTAGCGGGGGGGCTTAGACCCACAGATACGCAGTATTTT
-,TRBV10-3,TRBJ1-1,-,CAISEMGDTEAFF,TGTGCCATCAGTGAAATGGGGGACACTGAAGCTTTCTTT
-,TRBV18,TRBJ2-6,-,CASSPRPPTSGSSGANVLTF,TGTGCCAGCTCACCACGGCCACCAACATCAGGATCCTCTGGGGCCAACGTCCTGACTTTC
-,TRBV7-9,TRBJ1-1,-,CASRGHSVGNTEAFF,TGTGCCAGCAGAGGACACAGCGTGGGGAACACTGAAGCTTTCTTT
TRBD1,TRBV20-1,TRBJ2-5,many,CSAQDFGTAKETQYF,TGCAGTGCCCAGGACTTCGGGACAGCGAAAGAGACCCAGTACTTC
-,TRBV6-5,TRBJ1-6,-,CASTKKGVFSPLHF,TGTGCCAGCACCAAGAAGGGGGTTTTCTCACCCCTCCACTTT
TRBD1,TRBV27,TRBJ1-6,-,CASRQGAPGSPLHF,TGTGCCAGCAGACAGGGGGCTCCAGGTTCACCCCTCCACTTT
-,TRBV6-2/TRBV6-3,TRBJ2-7,-,CASSYGRAQYEQYF,TGTGCCAGCAGTTACGGCAGGGCCCAATACGAGCAGTACTTC
-,TRBV15,TRBJ1-1,-,CATSRDRKTNTEAFF,TGTGCCACCAGCAGGGACAGAAAAACGAACACTGAAGCTTTCTTT
TRBD1,TRBV18,TRBJ1-2,many,CASSPTTGQGDYGYTF,TGTGCCAGCTCACCGACTACCGGACAGGGGGACTATGGCTACACCTTC
-,TRBV7-2,TRBJ2-3,-,CASSLYADTQYF,TGTGCCAGCAGCTTGTATGCAGATACGCAGTATTTT
-,TRBV12-3/TRBV12-4,TRBJ2-7,-,CASSSSGRLSYEQYF,TGTGCCAGCAGTTCCAGTGGGCGTCTCTCCTACGAGCAGTACTTC
TRBD1,TRBV4-1,TRBJ1-1,-,CASSHDRGPSTEDFF,TGCGCCAGCAGCCATGACAGGGGACCGTCCACTGAAGATTTCTTT
-,TRBV5-1,TRBJ1-1,-,CASSLAEWLNTEAFF,TGCGCCAGCAGCTTGGCCGAATGGTTGAACACTGAAGCTTTCTTT
-,TRBV21-1,TRBJ2-7,-,CASSKTGFPEQYF,TGTGCCAGCAGCAAAACAGGATTCCCCGAGCAGTACTTC
-,TRBV6-2/TRBV6-3,TRBJ1-1,-,CASRERGTEAFF,TGTGCCAGCAGAGAGCGCGGCACTGAAGCTTTCTTT